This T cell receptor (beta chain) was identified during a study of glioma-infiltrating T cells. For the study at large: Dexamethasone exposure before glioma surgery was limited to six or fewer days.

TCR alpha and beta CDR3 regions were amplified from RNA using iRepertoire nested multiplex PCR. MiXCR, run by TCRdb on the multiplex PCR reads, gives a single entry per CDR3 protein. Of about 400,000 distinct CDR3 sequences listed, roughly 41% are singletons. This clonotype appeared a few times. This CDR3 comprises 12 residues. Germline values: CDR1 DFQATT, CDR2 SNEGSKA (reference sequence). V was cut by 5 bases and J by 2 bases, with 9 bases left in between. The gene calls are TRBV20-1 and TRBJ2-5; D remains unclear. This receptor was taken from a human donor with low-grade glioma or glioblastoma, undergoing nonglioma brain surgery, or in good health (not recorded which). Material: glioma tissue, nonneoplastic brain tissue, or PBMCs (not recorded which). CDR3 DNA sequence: TGCAGTGCTCCAACTTCACAAGAGACCCAGTACTTC. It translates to CSAPTSQETQYF.